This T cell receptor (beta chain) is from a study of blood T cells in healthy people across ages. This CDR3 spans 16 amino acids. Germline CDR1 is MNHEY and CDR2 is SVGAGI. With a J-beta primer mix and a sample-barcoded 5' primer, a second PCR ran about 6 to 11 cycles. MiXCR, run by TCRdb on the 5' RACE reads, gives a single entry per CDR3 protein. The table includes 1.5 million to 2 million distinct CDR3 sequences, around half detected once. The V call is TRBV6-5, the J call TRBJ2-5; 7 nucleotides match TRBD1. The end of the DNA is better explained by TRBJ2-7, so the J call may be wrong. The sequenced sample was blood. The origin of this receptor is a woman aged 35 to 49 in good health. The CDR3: CASSPYRGVGGHEQYF. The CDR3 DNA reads TGTGCCAGCAGTCCCTACAGGGGCGTAGGCGGGCACGAGCAGTACTTC.